The 19 T cell receptor beta chains below come from one sample, sequenced in a study of Ad26.COV2.S vaccination and SARS-CoV-2 variants (TCRdb year 2021). Library method: the immunoSEQ multiplex PCR assay. Entries here come from immuneACCESS through TCRdb and include only in-frame sequences with V and J called. Some clones fail to appear in such tables; in the studies checked, an unresolved V gene covers under half of the shortfall, and the cause of the remainder is unknown. The sample table holds roughly 390,000 clones, of which about 85% were seen once. The ten largest clones represent 3.5% of the sample. The label giving this sample's treatment or condition can be read as: approximately 18 received Ad26.COV2.S at low or high dose, single or two shots; roughly 5 received placebo; per-sample allocation not given. Repertoires of vaccine and placebo recipients were sequenced from samples collected on day 63 after the first injection.

Material: peripheral blood, obtained in a trial of Ad26.COV2.S vaccine versus placebo. Every receptor here comes from a person between 18 and 60 years old who received the Ad26.COV2.S COVID-19 vaccine or a placebo.

This chain connects TRBV5-1 to TRBJ2-7, with D maybe TRBD1 (6 bases). With 5 bases removed from V and 4 bases from J, the gap between germline ends came to 16 bases. CDR3 size: 14 residues. Germline V gene data show CDR1 as SGHRS and CDR2 as YFSETQ. The CDR3 here is CASSRNYQGYEQYF. The CDR3, as DNA: TGCGCCAGCAGTCGAAATTATCAGGGGTACGAGCAGTACTTC.

The chain links TRBV7-8 to TRBJ2-3, with 8 bases identical to TRBD1. Germline V lookup: CDR1 SGHVS, CDR2 FQNEAQ. The ends lost 5 bases at V and 2 bases at J; junction bases unmatched: 9. This CDR3 region has 16 residues. The CDR3 here is CASSPWAGGITDTQYF. The DNA for the CDR3 is TGTGCCAGCAGCCCCTGGGCAGGGGGCATCACAGATACGCAGTATTTT.

J is TRBJ1-2 and V is TRBV5-4; D gene uncertain. The CDR3 totals 13 residues. CDR1 and CDR2 from the germline V gene are SGHNT and YYREEE (reference sequence). The ends were cut back, 6 bases at V and 5 bases at J, with 14 bases in the middle. This CDR3 reads CASKEGPLYGYTF. DNA of the CDR3: TGTGCCAGCAAAGAAGGACCGCTTTATGGCTACACCTTC.

This chain links TRBV5-1 with TRBJ2-2; 9 positions agree with TRBD1. CDR1 is SGHRS and CDR2 is YFSETQ in the germline V gene. V gave up 4 bases and J gave up 0 bases; unmatched junction bases: 4. The CDR3 consists of 16 residues. The CDR3 is CASSRQGVANTGELFF. Here the CDR3 DNA reads TGCGCCAGCAGCCGACAGGGGGTCGCGAACACCGGGGAGCTGTTTTTT.

The chain is built from TRBV7-9 and TRBJ2-7, with D uncertain. Germline-derived CDR1 and CDR2 are SEHNR and FQNEAQ (reference sequence). CDR3 length: 12 residues. The V end was cut by 1 base, the J end by 6 bases, with 7 bases between. For the CDR3, the DNA is TGTGCCAGCAGCTTAGGGGGTGCCGAGCAGTACTTC. Protein product: CASSLGGAEQYF.

The chain uses TRBV24-1 and TRBJ1-2; D perhaps matches TRBD1 (6 bases). V was pared by 5 bases and J by 7 bases, with 13 bases between. In germline, CDR1 is KGHDR, CDR2 SFDVKD. CDR3 length: 13 residues. The CDR3 DNA sequence: TGTGCCACCAGTGGGGGGGGGCTAGGTGGCTACACCTTC. Translated, it gives CATSGGGLGGYTF.

The rearrangement links TRBV30 to TRBJ2-1, with 9 bases that match TRBD2. This CDR3 comprises 16 residues. The V segment lost 0 bases and the J segment 7 bases; nucleotides outside the gene matches: 10. Germline-derived CDR1 and CDR2 are GTSNPN and SVGIG (reference sequence). The CDR3 loop is CAWSVRSGGSRNEQFF. The CDR3, as DNA: TGTGCCTGGAGTGTACGAAGCGGGGGGAGTCGTAATGAGCAGTTCTTC.

The sample holds a few counts of this clone. The chain couples TRBV5-4 to TRBJ1-2; D is perhaps TRBD1 (5 bases). Germline V gene lookup returns CDR1 SGHNT and CDR2 YYREEE (reference sequence). CDR3 length: 11 amino acids. Between the trimmed V and J ends, which lost 7 bases and 13 bases, there was a span of 17 bases. CDR3 sequence: CASGPRDAATF. The CDR3, as DNA: TGTGCCAGCGGACCCCGGGACGCCGCCACCTTC.

V gene TRBV4-2 combines with J gene TRBJ2-2, with D maybe TRBD1 (5 bases). V gave up 1 base and J gave up 5 bases, with 8 bases separating them. The CDR3 contains 14 residues. Germline CDR1 reads LGHNA; CDR2 reads YNFKEQ. The CDR3 DNA reads as TGTGCCAGCAGCCAAGGGGGCGTAACCGGGGAGCTGTTTTTT. Translating gives CASSQGGVTGELFF.

The CDR3 sequence: CASGYRGRDYGYTF. The CDR3 DNA reads TGTGCCAGCGGATACAGGGGGCGGGACTATGGCTACACCTTC. The chain recombines TRBV6-5 with TRBJ1-2, with 9 nucleotides matching TRBD1. V dropped 8 bases and J dropped 3; count of bases not matched to a gene: 7. CDR1 is MNHEY and CDR2 is SVGAGI in the germline V gene. This CDR3 contains 14 residues.

The chain uses TRBV7-2 and TRBJ1-1, with 8 bases identical to TRBD1. From germline, CDR1 is SGHTA and CDR2 FQGNSA. The junction had 3 bases not matched to a gene; V was cut back by 2 bases and J by 4 bases. This CDR3 has 14 amino acids. In DNA, the CDR3 is TGTGCCAGCAGCTTACCGACAGGGGTCACTGAAGCTTTCTTT. Translation: CASSLPTGVTEAFF.

This clone was picked up one time. This chain connects TRBV5-4 to TRBJ1-1; tentative D call: TRBD1 (6 bases). The CDR3 runs 13 residues. The V and J ends lost 4 bases and 3 bases respectively, with 10 bases between them. Germline CDR1 and CDR2: SGHNT and YYREEE (reference sequence). This CDR3 is CASSAPGDTEAFF. The CDR3 coding sequence is TGTGCCAGCAGCGCCCCAGGGGACACTGAAGCTTTCTTT.

With regard to this clone: Other DNA sequences in this sample translate to the same CDR3. The CDR3: CASSLAGGNEQFF. The CDR3 coding sequence is TGTGCCAGCAGCTTAGCAGGGGGCAATGAGCAGTTCTTC. The J gene is TRBJ2-1, the V gene TRBV7-9; TRBD1 might be the D (6 bases). The V gene lost 0 bases and the J gene lost 6 bases, with 6 bases spanning the gap. This CDR3 comprises 13 residues. The germline gives CDR1 SEHNR, CDR2 FQNEAQ (reference sequence).

The chain combines TRBV19 with TRBJ2-3; D may correspond to TRBD1 or TRBD2 (5 bases each). Germline V gene sequence: CDR1 LNHDA, CDR2 SQIVND (reference sequence). Trimming stripped 9 bases from V and 4 bases from J, with 14 bases between. The CDR3 totals 13 residues. The CDR3 region is CASSGPPSDTQYF. CDR3 nucleotides: TGTGCCAGCTCGGGGCCCCCCTCAGATACGCAGTATTTT.

This CDR3 reads CASSLDHTDTQYF. CDR3 sequence (DNA): TGCGCCAGCAGCTTGGACCACACAGATACGCAGTATTTT. This chain joins TRBV5-1 and TRBJ2-3; D is ambiguous. CDR1 and CDR2 from the germline V gene are SGHRS and YFSETQ. This CDR3 spans 13 amino acids. The ends were cut back, 0 bases at V and 2 bases at J, with 4 bases in the middle.

The V gene is TRBV30, the J gene TRBJ1-1, with D perhaps TRBD1 (5 bases). The V and J ends lost 2 bases and 0 bases respectively, with 19 bases between them. The germline CDR1 and CDR2 sequences are GTSNPN and SVGIG (reference sequence). This CDR3 is built from 17 residues. As DNA, the CDR3 is TGTGCCTGGAGTTGGGGAGGGCCGGGGCCCATGAACACTGAAGCTTTCTTT. Its protein is CAWSWGGPGPMNTEAFF.

This clone was found many times. This sequence joins TRBV7-7 and TRBJ1-6; D gene uncertain. Trimming stripped 5 bases from V and 4 bases from J, with 24 bases between. This CDR3 spans 19 amino acids. Germline-derived CDR1 and CDR2 are SSHAT and FNYEAQ (reference sequence). Here the CDR3 reads CASSPPNERTPEYNSPLHF. The DNA for the CDR3 is TGTGCCAGCAGCCCGCCCAATGAGAGGACCCCCGAATATAATTCACCCCTCCACTTT.

The CDR3 spells CASSYPLGEQYF. CDR3 coding DNA: TGTGCCAGCAGTTACCCTTTAGGCGAGCAGTACTTC. The genes are TRBV6-5 and TRBJ2-7; D ambiguous. The ends were cut back, 2 bases at V and 6 bases at J, with 8 bases in the middle. Germline loops: CDR1 MNHEY, CDR2 SVGAGI. The CDR3 length is 12 residues.

As regards this clone: At one boundary the junction diverges from the germline segment, which might be a read error. The gene calls are TRBV7-7 and TRBJ2-1, with TRBD2 matching 9 bases. The germline gives CDR1 SSHAT, CDR2 FNYEAQ (reference sequence). This CDR3 comprises 13 residues. In DNA form, the CDR3 reads TGTGCTAGCAGCTATAGCGGGGGCGATGAGCAGTTCTTC. Translated, it gives CASSYSGGDEQFF.